This TCR beta chain was recovered during a study of T cells after yellow fever vaccination. The CDR3 is made up of 16 amino acids. Germline V gene data show CDR1 as LGHNA and CDR2 as YSLEER. Trimming removed 0 bases at V and 4 bases at J, with 10 bases between. As TCR cDNA was made by 5'RACE template switching, a universal primer site and UMIs were added. TCRdb reprocessed the 5' RACE reads with MiXCR, giving one entry per CDR3 protein. This table has 20,000 to 25,000 distinct CDR3 sequences, around 3.5% appearing once. Overall study results and limits: Overall, a small share of clonotypes was seen in both CD4 and CD8 compartments.

This clonotype was seen at least ten times. The rearrangement uses TRBV4-3 and TRBJ1-6, with D maybe TRBD1 (5 bases). This sequence was found in a man between 18 and 35 years old who received the YFV17D yellow fever vaccine. The sample was PBMCs, either bulk or a sorted T-cell subset (CD4+, CD8+, memory, or dextramer-sorted; not recorded which), taken about 41 days after the first yellow fever vaccination. The CDR3 nucleotides are TGCGCCAGCAGCCAAGATTTTGCAGGGTATAATTCACCCCTCCACTTT. Amino acid sequence: CASSQDFAGYNSPLHF.